The next 18 T cell receptor beta chains were all read from a single sample in a study of neurological immune-mediated disorders. Documented time point: longitudinal time-point 3. TCRdb re-derived calls from the 5' RACE reads in MiXCR, one entry per CDR3 protein. The data hold 45,000 to 65,000 distinct CDR3 sequences, with 7.5% to 9.5% observed a single time. The sample taken for sequencing was PBMCs. The receptors were sampled from a middle-aged woman in good health.

In its sample, this clonotype was seen many times. This rearrangement joins TRBV18 to TRBJ2-2, with D hard to call. This CDR3 spans 13 amino acids. Germline V lookup: CDR1 KGHSH, CDR2 LQKENI. V was cut by 0 bases and J by 5 bases, with 4 bases left in between. DNA of the CDR3: TGTGCCAGCTCACCACCCCCGACCGGGGAGCTGTTTTTT. Translation: CASSPPPTGELFF.

This clonotype was seen a few times. V usage is TRBV6-1 and J usage is TRBJ2-3; 8 bases match TRBD2. Germline V lookup: CDR1 MNHNS, CDR2 SASEGT. The CDR3 totals 16 residues. V gave up 2 bases and J gave up 0 bases; unmatched junction bases: 4. CDR3 coding DNA: TGTGCCAGCAGTGAAAGGCGGGGGGTGAGCACAGATACGCAGTATTTT. Amino acids: CASSERRGVSTDTQYF.

This clonotype is termed medium-sized. This chain's CDR3 is CASSLLAQSLYGYTF. The DNA of the CDR3 is TGCGCCAGCAGCTTGCTGGCGCAGTCTCTCTATGGCTACACCTTC. This rearrangement joins TRBV5-1 to TRBJ1-2; D call uncertain. V was trimmed by 1 base and J by 4 bases, leaving 14 bases between them. The length of the CDR3 is 15 residues. Germline CDR1 and CDR2: SGHRS and YFSETQ.

This clonotype was counted ten times or more. The chain recombines TRBV5-1 with TRBJ2-1, with D unresolved. V shed 0 bases and J shed 4 bases, with 5 bases lying between them. CDR3 length equals 13 residues. CDR1 and CDR2 (germline): SGHRS, YFSETQ. This chain's CDR3 is CASSLGTYNEQFF. The CDR3 DNA sequence: TGCGCCAGCAGCTTGGGGACGTACAATGAGCAGTTCTTC.

This clonotype turned up a few times. The J gene is TRBJ1-4, the V gene TRBV27; 10 bases are shared with TRBD1. The V and J ends lost 1 base and 7 bases, in that order; junction bases with no gene match: 12. CDR3 length equals 18 residues. Germline V lookup: CDR1 MNHEY, CDR2 SMNVEV (reference sequence). DNA for the CDR3: TGTGCCAGCAGTTTATATCGTCCTACTGGGACAGGGGCTGAAAAACTGTTTTTT. Residues: CASSLYRPTGTGAEKLFF.

There are many counts of this clonotype. The chain is built from TRBV12-3 or TRBV12-4 and TRBJ1-5; no clear D. CDR3 length equals 13 residues. Between the trimmed V and J ends, which lost 6 bases and 1 base, there was a span of 7 bases. The CDR3 sequence is CASSSTSNQPQHF. Written as DNA, the CDR3 is TGTGCCAGCAGCTCCACGAGCAATCAGCCCCAGCATTTT.

In its sample, this clonotype was seen a few times. The rearrangement uses TRBV7-7 and TRBJ1-4; 9 bases match TRBD1. This CDR3 contains 13 residues. From germline, CDR1 is SSHAT and CDR2 FNYEAQ (reference sequence). With 5 bases clipped from V and 10 bases from J, the junction kept 5 bases outside the gene matches. The CDR3 region has the DNA TGTGCCAGCAGCCGGGACAGGGAGGGAAAACTGTTTTTT. Its translation: CASSRDREGKLFF.

V usage is TRBV7-2 and J usage is TRBJ2-1; TRBD2 agrees at 11 bases. This CDR3 is built from 17 residues. J was trimmed by 4 bases and V by 5 bases; bases with no gene match: 10. Germline V gives CDR1 SGHTA, CDR2 FQGNSA. CDR3 nucleotide sequence: TGTGCCAGCAGCGTTACGACCGGGACTAGCGGTTACAATGAGCAGTTCTTC. Residues: CASSVTTGTSGYNEQFF. Together with reference TRBV7-2 and TRBJ2-1, the CDR3 gives the full variable domain: GAGVSQSPSNKVTEKGKDVELRCDPISGHTALYWYRQSLGQGLEFLIYFQGNSAPDKSGLPSDRFSAERTGGSVSTLTIQRTQQEDSAVYLCASSVTTGTSGYNEQFFGPGTRLTVL.

This clonotype was counted ten times or more. This rearrangement joins TRBV2 to TRBJ2-5; a weak D match, TRBD1 (6 bases). CDR1 and CDR2 (germline): SNHLY, FYNNEI. Between the trimmed V and J ends, which lost 9 bases and 2 bases, there was a span of 10 bases. The CDR3 sequence is 12 residues long. CDR3 DNA sequence: TGTGCCAGGTGGACAGCTCAAGAGACCCAGTACTTC. Translation gives CARWTAQETQYF.

This clonotype was counted at least ten times. This chain connects TRBV7-2 to TRBJ2-7; D not resolved. Trimming took 4 bases from V and 5 from J, leaving 9 bases between them. This CDR3 is built from 12 residues. Germline loops: CDR1 SGHTA, CDR2 FQGNSA. The CDR3, as DNA: TGTGCCAGCAGCTATAACCCACACGAGCAGTACTTC. Protein product: CASSYNPHEQYF.

Ten or more counts support this clonotype. V is TRBV5-1 and J is TRBJ2-1; TRBD1 aligns across 8 bases. Per germline, CDR1 SGHRS and CDR2 YFSETQ. CDR3 size: 12 residues. Trimming at V came to 4 bases and at J to 8 bases, leaving 2 bases not matched to a gene. The CDR3 DNA reads as TGCGCCAGCAGCGGGACAGGCTATGAGCAGTTCTTC. This translates into CASSGTGYEQFF.

The chain employs TRBV20-1 and TRBJ1-3; TRBD1 matches at 7 bases. Germline values: CDR1 DFQATT, CDR2 SNEGSKA (reference sequence). The junction had 7 bases not matched to a gene; V was cut back by 1 base and J by 4 bases. The CDR3 spans 15 residues. This CDR3 is CSARAQGGTGNTIYF. The CDR3 region has the DNA TGCAGTGCTAGAGCTCAGGGGGGAACCGGAAACACCATATATTTT.

This clonotype was observed many times. V gene TRBV27 combines with J gene TRBJ1-3; D not certain. Germline V gene sequence: CDR1 MNHEY, CDR2 SMNVEV (reference sequence). Trimming took 3 bases from V and 2 from J, leaving 11 bases between them. The CDR3 loop spans 15 amino acids. The CDR3 DNA sequence: TGTGCCAGCAGTTTTGTCCACCCGCCTGGAAACACCATATATTTT. Translating gives CASSFVHPPGNTIYF.

This clonotype was seen repeatedly, ten times or more. The genes are TRBV5-1 and TRBJ1-2, with D perhaps TRBD1 (6 bases). In germline, CDR1 is SGHRS, CDR2 YFSETQ. Trimming cost V 4 bases and J 6 bases, with 10 bases left between them. The CDR3 length is 12 residues. This CDR3 reads CASSANRDGYTF. CDR3 in DNA: TGCGCCAGCAGCGCTAACAGGGATGGCTACACCTTC.

This clonotype was observed many times. This chain uses TRBV11-2 with TRBJ1-5; D is unresolved. Trimming cost V 6 bases and J 3 bases, with 12 bases left between them. Germline V gives CDR1 SGHAT, CDR2 FQNNGV. This CDR3 region has 14 residues. The CDR3 sequence: CASSMSQSNQPQHF. The CDR3 region has the DNA TGTGCCAGCAGTATGTCACAATCCAATCAGCCCCAGCATTTT. Full variable domain (rest looked up from reference TRBV11-2 and TRBJ1-5): EAGVAQSPRYKIIEKRQSVAFWCNPISGHATLYWYQQILGQGPKLLIQFQNNGVVDDSQLPKDRFSAERLKGVDSTLKIQPAKLEDSAVYLCASSMSQSNQPQHFGDGTRLSIL.

This clonotype has a handful of counts. A read error is possible here, since a much larger clone lies one base away. This rearrangement joins TRBV3-1 to TRBJ1-1; the D is unclear. The CDR3 contains 15 residues. The germline V gene encodes CDR1 LGHDT and CDR2 YNNKEL (reference sequence). V was shortened by 3 bases and J by 4 bases, with 15 bases between the two germline ends. The CDR3: CASSQATTRITEAFF. The CDR3 region has the DNA TGTGCCAGCAGCCAGGCTACTACCAGGATCACTGAAGCTTTCTTT.

The rearrangement links TRBV12-3 or TRBV12-4 to TRBJ2-5; 10 bases line up with TRBD2. The V and J ends lost 5 bases and 4 bases, in that order; junction bases with no gene match: 19. There are 19 residues in the CDR3. CDR3 DNA: TGTGCCAGCAGTCCCCCTATGACACGCCCTAGCGGGAGTGGAGAGACCCAGTACTTC. Amino acid sequence: CASSPPMTRPSGSGETQYF.

This clonotype occurred many times. The chain joins TRBV20-1 to TRBJ1-4; D ambiguous. Germline CDR1 and CDR2: DFQATT and SNEGSKA (reference sequence). The CDR3 is 14 residues long. V lost 3 bases and J 0 bases, leaving 8 bases between the germline ends. The CDR3 loop reads CSASEVATNEKLFF. CDR3 coding DNA: TGCAGTGCTAGCGAGGTTGCAACTAATGAAAAACTGTTTTTT.